This TCR beta chain was sequenced in a study of blood T cell repertoires in COVID-19. The germline V gene has CDR1 LGHDT and CDR2 YNNKEL (reference sequence). The V gene lost 0 bases and the J gene lost 1 base, with 12 bases spanning the gap. The CDR3 loop spans 16 amino acids. Assay used: immunoSEQ multiplex PCR; TCRdb lists only in-frame clones, some missing. In the table there are around 50,000 clones, roughly 78% of which are singletons. The specimen was peripheral blood. V usage is TRBV3-1 (or the pseudogene TRBV3-2) and J usage is TRBJ1-1; D unresolved. This TCR came from a woman older than 75 with acute or convalescent COVID-19. The CDR3 reads CASSQDGGRRNTEAFF. In DNA, the CDR3 is TGTGCCAGCAGCCAAGATGGCGGCCGAAGGAACACTGAAGCTTTCTTT.